The 25 T cell receptor beta chains reported below all come from one sample, sequenced in a study of cytomegalovirus exposure and HLA in healthy donors. Clones were sequenced by immunoSEQ multiplex PCR, and TCRdb holds only the in-frame ones, with some missing. The data show some 170,000 clones, roughly nine tenths seen once. Specimen: PBMCs. Every receptor here comes from a young man in good health and CMV-seropositive.

The chain uses TRBV2 and TRBJ2-1; 13 bases fit TRBD2. Germline trimming cut 10 bases from V and 4 bases from J; bases unmatched to any gene: 4. The CDR3 totals 14 residues. The V gene's germline CDR1 is SNHLY and CDR2 FYNNEI. The CDR3 DNA follows: TGTGCCATACCGGGACTAGCGGGATACAATGAGCAGTTCTTC. Amino acids: CAIPGLAGYNEQFF.

This chain joins TRBV28 and TRBJ2-7, with D tentatively TRBD1 or TRBD2 (5 bases each). The CDR3 has 14 amino acids. The V and J ends lost 7 bases and 6 bases respectively, with 19 bases between them. Germline CDR1 and CDR2: MDHEN and SYDVKM. The CDR3 loop reads CASNRGRALPEQYF. CDR3 coding DNA: TGTGCCAGCAATAGGGGACGGGCGCTCCCCGAGCAGTACTTC.

The V gene is TRBV5-3, the J gene TRBJ2-7, with 9 bases aligning to TRBD1. TRBV5-3 is placed among ORFs of uncertain function. There are 14 residues in the CDR3. After removal of 5 bases from V and 6 bases from J, the junction contained 9 bases not matched to a gene. CDR3 protein: CARRPGTGMSEQYF. The CDR3 DNA reads TGTGCCAGAAGGCCCGGGACAGGGATGTCCGAGCAGTACTTC.

The V call is TRBV19, the J call TRBJ2-3, with D perhaps matching TRBD1 (6 bases). Trimming removed 4 bases from V and 4 bases from J, with 15 bases in between. The CDR3 runs to 15 residues. The germline V gene encodes CDR1 LNHDA and CDR2 SQIVND (reference sequence). The DNA of the CDR3 is TGTGCCAGTAGTAACCCGGACAGCGCCCCAGATACGCAGTATTTT. It specifies CASSNPDSAPDTQYF.

The rearrangement links TRBV5-1 to TRBJ2-2; D is ambiguous. Germline V gives CDR1 SGHRS, CDR2 YFSETQ. Trimming removed 0 bases from V and 1 base from J, with 10 bases in between. The CDR3 is 16 amino acids. The CDR3 region is CASSLAGAVNTGELFF. Here the CDR3 DNA reads TGCGCCAGCAGCTTGGCCGGAGCAGTGAACACCGGGGAGCTGTTTTTT.

This chain uses TRBV10-2 with TRBJ1-5; D may be TRBD1 (5 bases). Between the trimmed V and J ends, which lost 5 bases and 9 bases, there was a span of 23 bases. The CDR3 totals 16 residues. The V gene's germline CDR1 is WSHSY and CDR2 SAAADI. CDR3 sequence reads: CASSSTPDIPSGPQHF. The CDR3 bases are TGCGCCAGCAGTTCTACTCCGGACATCCCCAGTGGGCCCCAGCATTTT.

This chain connects TRBV5-6 to TRBJ1-2, with D hard to call. This CDR3 is built from 13 residues. Looked up from germline, CDR1 is SGHDT and CDR2 is YYEEEE. The ends were cut back, 1 base at V and 1 base at J, with 5 bases in the middle. This chain's CDR3 is CASSLTVNYGYTF. The CDR3 DNA reads as TGTGCCAGCAGCTTGACCGTTAACTATGGCTACACCTTC.

This sequence joins TRBV5-1 and TRBJ1-6; D possibly corresponds to TRBD1 (6 bases). The CDR3 sequence is 15 residues long. In germline, CDR1 is SGHRS, CDR2 YFSETQ. Trimming shortened V by 6 bases and J by 9 bases, and 19 bases separated the two germline ends. CDR3 nucleotides: TGCGCCAGCACCCTCACGCAGGGGAGCGGTTCACCCCTCCACTTT. It codes for CASTLTQGSGSPLHF.

The genes are TRBV5-6 and TRBJ2-7; TRBD1 or TRBD2 may be the D gene (5 bases each). The CDR3 is made up of 16 amino acids. CDR1 SGHDT and CDR2 YYEEEE come from the germline V gene. Trimming removed 0 bases at V and 2 bases at J, with 15 bases between. The CDR3 loop is CASSLAGREIPYEQYF. The CDR3 DNA follows: TGTGCCAGCAGCTTGGCCGGCAGGGAGATTCCCTACGAGCAGTACTTC.

A single count supports this clone. The genes are TRBV6-6 and TRBJ2-1; 12 bases fit TRBD2. Germline V CDR1 and CDR2: MNHNY, SVGAGI (reference sequence). CDR3 length: 15 amino acids. The trim removed 6 bases at V and 7 bases at J, leaving 7 bases unmatched. CDR3 protein: CASSPSGRARNEQFF. The CDR3 bases are TGTGCCAGCAGCCCTAGCGGGAGGGCCCGAAATGAGCAGTTCTTC.

V is TRBV5-4 and J is TRBJ1-1, with D perhaps TRBD1 (5 bases). Germline loops: CDR1 SGHNT, CDR2 YYREEE (reference sequence). Trimming pared 0 bases from V and 2 bases from J, leaving 8 bases between. The CDR3 spans 14 residues. CDR3 nucleotide sequence: TGTGCCAGCAGCTTGGACGGACATAACACTGAAGCTTTCTTT. This codes for CASSLDGHNTEAFF.

The chain combines TRBV9 with TRBJ1-4; D possibly corresponds to TRBD1 (5 bases). V shed 3 bases and J shed 7 bases, with 19 bases lying between them. This CDR3 has 16 amino acids. CDR1 is SGDLS and CDR2 is YYNGEE in the germline V gene. CDR3 region: CASSEGNTVSGEKLFF. Here the CDR3 DNA reads TGTGCCAGCAGCGAGGGGAATACAGTAAGTGGTGAAAAACTGTTTTTT.

This chain joins TRBV9 and TRBJ2-1; maybe TRBD2 (5 bases). The germline CDR1 and CDR2 sequences are SGDLS and YYNGEE. Trimming shortened V by 0 bases and J by 2 bases, and 9 bases separated the two germline ends. CDR3 length equals 15 residues. CDR3 in DNA: TGTGCCAGCAGCGTAGTCAGCGGAGCCTACAATGAGCAGTTCTTC. It yields the protein CASSVVSGAYNEQFF.

The rearrangement joins TRBV5-6 to TRBJ2-7; 7 nucleotides agree with TRBD2. Looked up from germline, CDR1 is SGHDT and CDR2 is YYEEEE. This CDR3 comprises 13 residues. V was pared by 1 base and J by 3 bases, with 1 base of the junction left unmatched. In DNA, the CDR3 is TGTGCCAGCAGCTTGCGCGGGAGCTACGAGCAGTACTTC. Encoded protein: CASSLRGSYEQYF.

J is TRBJ2-7 and V is TRBV28, with 7 bases matching TRBD2. Germline V lookup: CDR1 MDHEN, CDR2 SYDVKM. V lost 7 bases to trimming and J lost 3 bases; unmatched junction nucleotides: 12. CDR3 length equals 15 residues. CDR3 sequence (DNA): TGTGCCAGCACCCTGGGGGGGACCTCAGTCTACGAGCAGTACTTC. It yields the protein CASTLGGTSVYEQYF.

This clone was seen a handful of times. This sequence joins TRBV5-1 and TRBJ2-1; 8 nucleotides align to TRBD1. V gave up 4 bases and J gave up 6 bases; unmatched junction bases: 12. This CDR3 is 16 amino acids long. CDR1 is SGHRS, CDR2 YFSETQ, per germline. CDR3 DNA: TGCGCCAGCAGCCCCCGCGGAGGACAGGGCTCCAATGAGCAGTTCTTC. This translates into CASSPRGGQGSNEQFF.

The chain uses TRBV7-2 and TRBJ2-3; no firm D call. This CDR3 has 14 amino acids. V was cut by 6 bases and J by 2 bases, with 12 bases left in between. Germline CDR1 reads SGHTA; CDR2 reads FQGNSA. Here the CDR3 reads CASSPGRSTDTQYF. The CDR3 DNA reads TGTGCCAGCAGTCCTGGAAGATCCACAGATACGCAGTATTTT.

The rearrangement uses TRBV27 and TRBJ1-2, with TRBD1 matching over 7 bases. This CDR3 contains 13 residues. Germline-derived CDR1 and CDR2 are MNHEY and SMNVEV (reference sequence). J gave up 8 bases and V 4 bases, and 7 bases lay outside the gene matches. CDR3 nucleotide sequence: TGTGCCAGCAGTTCCACTACAGGGGCAGGCTACACCTTC. Translation gives CASSSTTGAGYTF.

This chain connects TRBV25-1 to TRBJ2-7, with a weak D call TRBD2 (5 bases). Germline values: CDR1 MGHDK, CDR2 SYGVNS. Trimming cost V 4 bases and J 4 bases, with 11 bases left between them. The CDR3 contains 13 residues. The CDR3, as DNA: TGTGCCAGCAGTGTCGGGGAAGGGTACGAGCAGTACTTC. It translates to CASSVGEGYEQYF.

The rearrangement uses TRBV18 and TRBJ1-5, with TRBD1 as a possible D gene (6 bases). Germline loops: CDR1 KGHSH, CDR2 LQKENI. Between the trimmed V and J ends, which lost 6 bases and 7 bases, there was a span of 19 bases. This CDR3 comprises 15 residues. The CDR3 spells CASSTTGDGRQPQHF. CDR3 DNA: TGTGCCAGCTCGACGACAGGCGATGGTAGGCAGCCCCAGCATTTT.

J is TRBJ1-3 and V is TRBV7-2; 9 bases are shared with TRBD1. The V gene's germline CDR1 is SGHTA and CDR2 FQGNSA. This CDR3 is built from 15 residues. V gave up 7 bases and J gave up 4 bases; unmatched junction bases: 8. CDR3 in DNA: TGTGCCAGCAACACAGGGGGCGCGGGAGGAAACACCATATATTTT. Its translation is CASNTGGAGGNTIYF.

The chain recombines TRBV20-1 with TRBJ2-7; maybe TRBD1 (6 bases). This CDR3 contains 11 residues. Germline V CDR1 and CDR2: DFQATT, SNEGSKA (reference sequence). V was shortened by 4 bases and J by 8 bases, with 12 bases between the two germline ends. The DNA for the CDR3 is TGCAGTGCTACCAGGGACAAGAAGCAGTACTTC. It codes for CSATRDKKQYF.

The J gene is TRBJ2-5, the V gene TRBV29-1; TRBD1 matches at 8 bases. The length of the CDR3 is 15 residues. The V segment lost 4 bases and the J segment 2 bases; nucleotides outside the gene matches: 9. The germline V gene has CDR1 SQVTM and CDR2 ANQGSEA. The DNA of the CDR3 is TGCAGCGTTGCCCCGACAGGGGCCCGGCAAGAGACCCAGTACTTC. Translation: CSVAPTGARQETQYF.

The chain is built from TRBV19 and TRBJ2-3, with D tentatively TRBD1 or TRBD2 (5 bases each). CDR3 length: 14 residues. Per the germline V gene, CDR1 is LNHDA and CDR2 is SQIVND (reference sequence). Trimming took 1 base from V and 2 from J, leaving 7 bases between them. This CDR3 reads CASSIAGPTDTQYF. The DNA of the CDR3 is TGTGCCAGTAGTATAGCGGGGCCCACAGATACGCAGTATTTT.

J is TRBJ2-7 and V is TRBV18; perhaps D is TRBD1 or TRBD2 (5 bases each). V lost 0 bases, J lost 2 bases, and 8 bases lay in between. This CDR3 contains 14 residues. Per the germline V gene, CDR1 is KGHSH and CDR2 is LQKENI. DNA of the CDR3: TGTGCCAGCTCACCACCGGGACGGCCCTACGAGCAGTACTTC. This encodes CASSPPGRPYEQYF.